This T cell receptor (beta chain) was sequenced during a study of CD8 T cells in ankylosing spondylitis. General study points: Made up of about eight highly homologous variants, a TCR beta motif appeared characteristic of ankylosing spondylitis blood. Disease-linked clones proved CD8+ and comparatively uncommon in peripheral blood. Reported data indicate significant enrichment of disease-linked clones within matched ankylosing spondylitis synovial fluid.

This clonotype was seen many times. Its antigen is still unknown. TCRdb reprocessed the 5' RACE reads with MiXCR, giving one entry per CDR3 protein. The data show about 460,000 distinct CDR3 sequences, about 5.4% seen once. Sequences were obtained from blood, either unsorted or a sorted T cell fraction (not recorded which). The origin of this receptor is a male donor with ankylosing spondylitis.

DNA of the CDR3: TGTGCCAGCATCTTAGCGAGCGGGGGGGGATACAATGAGCAGTTCTTC. It specifies CASILASGGGYNEQFF. V is TRBV5-6 and J is TRBJ2-1; 10 bases line up with TRBD2. Germline CDR1 is SGHDT and CDR2 is YYEEEE. The CDR3 contains 16 residues. V was clipped by 6 bases and J by 4 bases; unmatched bases: 10. Looking up the rest from reference TRBV5-6 and TRBJ2-1 gives the full variable domain: DAGVTQSPTHLIKTRGQQVTLRCSPKSGHDTVSWYQQALGQGPQFIFQYYEEEERQRGNFPDRFSGHQFPNYSSELNVNALLLGDSALYLCASILASGGGYNEQFFGPGTRLTVL.